One sample yielded the 5 T cell receptor beta chains listed below, sequenced in a study of blood T cell dynamics during melanoma immunotherapy. Produced via immunoSEQ multiplex PCR; TCRdb's table is partial and in-frame only. The table shows about 16,000 clones, with roughly 92% occurring only once. Described time point: pre-treatment baseline. The sequenced sample was blood, obtained from a patient treated with checkpoint blockade. The receptors shown here come from a human donor with melanoma.

CDR3 amino acids: CAISDNLAGNEQYF. As DNA, the CDR3 is TGTGCCATCAGTGATAACCTAGCGGGGAACGAGCAGTACTTC. The chain has TRBV10-3 and TRBJ2-7; 9 bases align to TRBD2. J gave up 5 bases and V 3 bases, and 5 bases lay outside the gene matches. CDR1 is ENHRY, CDR2 SYGVKD, per germline. The CDR3 covers 14 residues.

This chain connects TRBV15 to TRBJ1-1; 8 bases match TRBD1. The CDR3 loop spans 13 amino acids. Trimming took 1 base from V and 7 from J; bases not matched to a gene: 2. The germline V gene encodes CDR1 LNHNV and CDR2 YYDKDF (reference sequence). The CDR3 bases are TGTGCCACCAGCAGAGCAGGGGGCCGTGAAGCTTTCTTT. Protein: CATSRAGGREAFF. Variable domain in full (rest from reference TRBV15 and TRBJ1-1): DAMVIQNPRYQVTQFGKPVTLSCSQTLNHNVMYWYQQKSSQAPKLLFHYYDKDFNNEADTPDNFQSRRPNTSFCFLDIRSPGLGDTAMYLCATSRAGGREAFFGQGTRLTVV.

J is TRBJ1-2 and V is TRBV29-1, with 8 bases aligning to TRBD1. CDR1 is SQVTM and CDR2 is ANQGSEA in the germline V gene. This CDR3 is 14 amino acids long. The V segment lost 3 bases and the J segment 4 bases; nucleotides outside the gene matches: 7. CDR3 in amino acids: CSVDIRTGIYGYTF. CDR3 coding DNA: TGCAGCGTTGATATCCGGACAGGGATCTATGGCTACACCTTC.

This sequence joins TRBV5-1 and TRBJ2-1; the D gene is possibly TRBD1 (5 bases). This CDR3 has 11 amino acids. In germline, CDR1 is SGHRS, CDR2 YFSETQ. Trimming took off 6 bases at V and 9 bases at J, with 10 bases between the two ends. The CDR3 protein is CASTPGAEQFF. The DNA for the CDR3 is TGCGCCAGCACCCCTGGGGCTGAGCAGTTCTTC. Supplemented by reference TRBV5-1 and TRBJ2-1, the full variable domain reads KAGVTQTPRYLIKTRGQQVTLSCSPISGHRSVSWYQQTPGQGLQFLFEYFSETQRNKGNFPGRFSGRQFSNSRSEMNVSTLELGDSALYLCASTPGAEQFFGPGTRLTVL.

J is TRBJ2-7 and V is TRBV30; 11 positions match TRBD2. Germline CDR1 reads GTSNPN; CDR2 reads SVGIG (reference sequence). With 3 bases clipped from V and 2 bases from J, the junction kept 0 bases outside the gene matches. CDR3 length equals 13 residues. CDR3 coding DNA: TGTGCCTGGAGGACTAGCGGGGCCTACGAGCAGTACTTC. Translation gives CAWRTSGAYEQYF. The full variable domain, with the rest looked up from reference TRBV30 and TRBJ2-7, is SQTIHQWPATLVQPVGSPLSLECTVEGTSNPNLYWYRQAAGRGLQLLFYSVGIGQISSEVPQNLSASRPQDRQFILSSKKLLLSDSGFYLCAWRTSGAYEQYFGPGTRLTVT.